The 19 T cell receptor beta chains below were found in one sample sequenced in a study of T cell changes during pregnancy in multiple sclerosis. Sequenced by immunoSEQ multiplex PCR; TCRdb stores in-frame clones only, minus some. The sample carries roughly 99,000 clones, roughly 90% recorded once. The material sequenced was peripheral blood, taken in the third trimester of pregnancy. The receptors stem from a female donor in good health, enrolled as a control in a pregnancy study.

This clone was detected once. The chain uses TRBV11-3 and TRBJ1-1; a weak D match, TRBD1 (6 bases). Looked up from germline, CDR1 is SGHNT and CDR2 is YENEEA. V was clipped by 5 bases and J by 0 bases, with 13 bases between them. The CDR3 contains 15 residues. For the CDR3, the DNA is TGTGCCAGCAGCCCGAGACAGGCTTTGAACACTGAAGCTTTCTTT. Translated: CASSPRQALNTEAFF.

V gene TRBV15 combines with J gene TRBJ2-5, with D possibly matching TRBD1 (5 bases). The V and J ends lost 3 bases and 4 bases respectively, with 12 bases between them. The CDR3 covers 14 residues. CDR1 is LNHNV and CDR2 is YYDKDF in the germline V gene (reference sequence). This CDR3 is CATSRGRVRETQYF. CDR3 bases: TGTGCCACCAGCAGGGGCAGGGTTCGAGAGACCCAGTACTTC.

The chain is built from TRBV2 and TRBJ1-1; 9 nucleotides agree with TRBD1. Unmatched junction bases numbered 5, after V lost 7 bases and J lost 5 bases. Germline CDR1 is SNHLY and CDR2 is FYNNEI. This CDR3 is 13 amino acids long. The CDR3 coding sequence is TGTGCCAGCACAAACAGGGGGCAGACTGAAGCTTTCTTT. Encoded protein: CASTNRGQTEAFF.

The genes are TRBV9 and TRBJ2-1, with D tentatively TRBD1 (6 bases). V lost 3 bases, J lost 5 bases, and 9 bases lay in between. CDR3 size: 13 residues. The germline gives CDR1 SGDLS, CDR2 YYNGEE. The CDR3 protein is CASSGGQHNEQFF. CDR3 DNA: TGTGCCAGCAGCGGCGGACAGCACAATGAGCAGTTCTTC.

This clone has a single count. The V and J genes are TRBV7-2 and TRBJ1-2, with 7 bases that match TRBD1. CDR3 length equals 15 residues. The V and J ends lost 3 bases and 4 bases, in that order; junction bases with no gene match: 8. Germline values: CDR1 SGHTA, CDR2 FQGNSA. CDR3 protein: CASSFTGENSYGYTF. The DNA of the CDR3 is TGTGCCAGCAGCTTTACAGGGGAAAATAGCTATGGCTACACCTTC. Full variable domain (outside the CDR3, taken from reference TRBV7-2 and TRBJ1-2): GAGVSQSPSNKVTEKGKDVELRCDPISGHTALYWYRQSLGQGLEFLIYFQGNSAPDKSGLPSDRFSAERTGGSVSTLTIQRTQQEDSAVYLCASSFTGENSYGYTFGSGTRLTVV.

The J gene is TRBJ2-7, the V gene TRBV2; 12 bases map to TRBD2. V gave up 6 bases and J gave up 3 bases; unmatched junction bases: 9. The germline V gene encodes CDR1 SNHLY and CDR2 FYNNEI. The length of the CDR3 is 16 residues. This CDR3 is CASRGTSGGTYYEQYF. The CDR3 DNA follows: TGTGCCAGCAGAGGTACTAGCGGGGGGACGTACTACGAGCAGTACTTC.

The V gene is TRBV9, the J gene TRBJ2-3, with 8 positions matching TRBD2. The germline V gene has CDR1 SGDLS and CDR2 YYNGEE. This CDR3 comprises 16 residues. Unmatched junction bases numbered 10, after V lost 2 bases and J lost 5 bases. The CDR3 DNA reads TGTGCCAGCAGCGTCCTAGCGGGCCCCGTGGGAGATACGCAGTATTTT. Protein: CASSVLAGPVGDTQYF.

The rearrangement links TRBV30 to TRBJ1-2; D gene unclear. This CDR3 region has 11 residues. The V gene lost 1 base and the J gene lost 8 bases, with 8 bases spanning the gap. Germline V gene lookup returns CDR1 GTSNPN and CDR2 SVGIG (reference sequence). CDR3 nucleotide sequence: TGTGCCTGGAGTGCGGGTGCGGGCTACACCTTC. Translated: CAWSAGAGYTF.

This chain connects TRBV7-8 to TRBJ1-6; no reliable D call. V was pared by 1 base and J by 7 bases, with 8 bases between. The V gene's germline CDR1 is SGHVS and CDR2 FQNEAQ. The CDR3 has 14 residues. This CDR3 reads CASSLGSVNSPLHF. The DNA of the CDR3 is TGTGCCAGCAGCTTAGGGTCGGTGAATTCACCCCTCCACTTT.

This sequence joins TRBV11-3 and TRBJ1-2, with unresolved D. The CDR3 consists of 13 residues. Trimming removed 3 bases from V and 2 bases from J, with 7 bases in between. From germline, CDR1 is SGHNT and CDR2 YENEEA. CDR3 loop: CASSLDLNYGYTF. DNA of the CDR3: TGTGCCAGCAGCTTGGACTTAAACTATGGCTACACCTTC. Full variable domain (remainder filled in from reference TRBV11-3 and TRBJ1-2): EAGVVQSPRYKIIEKKQPVAFWCNPISGHNTLYWYLQNLGQGPELLIRYENEEAVDDSQLPKDRFSAERLKGVDSTLKIQPAELGDSAVYLCASSLDLNYGYTFGSGTRLTVV.

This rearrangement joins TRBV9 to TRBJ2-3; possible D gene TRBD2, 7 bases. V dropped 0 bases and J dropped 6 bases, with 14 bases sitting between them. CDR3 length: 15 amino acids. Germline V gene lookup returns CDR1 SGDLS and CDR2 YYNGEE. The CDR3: CASSVVSGGGDTQYF. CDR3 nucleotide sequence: TGTGCCAGCAGCGTAGTAAGCGGCGGGGGCGATACGCAGTATTTT. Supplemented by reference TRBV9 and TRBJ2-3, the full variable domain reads DSGVTQTPKHLITATGQRVTLRCSPRSGDLSVYWYQQSLDQGLQFLIQYYNGEERAKGNILERFSAQQFPDLHSELNLSSLELGDSALYFCASSVVSGGGDTQYFGPGTRLTVL.

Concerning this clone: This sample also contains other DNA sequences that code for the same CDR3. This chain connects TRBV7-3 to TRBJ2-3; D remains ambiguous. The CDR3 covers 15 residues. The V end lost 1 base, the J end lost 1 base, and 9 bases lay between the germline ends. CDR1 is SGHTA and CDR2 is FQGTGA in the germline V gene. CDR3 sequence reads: CASSLMGSRTDTQYF. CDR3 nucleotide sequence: TGTGCCAGCAGCTTAATGGGCTCGCGCACAGATACGCAGTATTTT.

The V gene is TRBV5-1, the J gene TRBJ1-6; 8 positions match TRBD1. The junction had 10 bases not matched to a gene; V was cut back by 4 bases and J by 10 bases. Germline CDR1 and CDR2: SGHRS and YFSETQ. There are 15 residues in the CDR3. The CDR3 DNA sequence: TGCGCCAGCAGCGGTGGACAGGGAAGGGACTCACCCCTCCACTTT. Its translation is CASSGGQGRDSPLHF.

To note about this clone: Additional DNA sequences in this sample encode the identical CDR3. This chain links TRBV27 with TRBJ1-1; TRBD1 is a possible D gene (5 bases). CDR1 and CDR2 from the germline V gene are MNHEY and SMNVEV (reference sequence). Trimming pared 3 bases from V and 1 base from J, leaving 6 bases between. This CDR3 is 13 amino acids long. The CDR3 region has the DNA TGTGCCAGCAGTTTTACAGGGAACACTGAAGCTTTCTTT. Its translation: CASSFTGNTEAFF.

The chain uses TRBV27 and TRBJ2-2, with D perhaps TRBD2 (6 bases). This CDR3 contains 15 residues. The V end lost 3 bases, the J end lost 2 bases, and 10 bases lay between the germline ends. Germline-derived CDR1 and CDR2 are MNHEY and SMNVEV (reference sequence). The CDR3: CASSFVGGNTGELFF. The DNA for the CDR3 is TGTGCCAGCAGTTTTGTGGGGGGAAACACCGGGGAGCTGTTTTTT.

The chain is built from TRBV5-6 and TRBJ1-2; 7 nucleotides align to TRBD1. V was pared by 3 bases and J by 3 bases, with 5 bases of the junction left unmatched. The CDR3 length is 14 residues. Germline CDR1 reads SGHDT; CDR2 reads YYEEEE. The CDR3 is CASSWGQTYYGYTF. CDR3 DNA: TGTGCCAGCAGCTGGGGACAGACCTACTATGGCTACACCTTC.

This CDR3 is CSVPAGNGYTF. The CDR3, as DNA: TGCAGCGTCCCGGCAGGGAATGGCTACACCTTC. The chain is built from TRBV29-1 and TRBJ1-2, with D perhaps matching TRBD1 (5 bases). V lost 6 bases to trimming and J lost 6 bases, with 11 bases between them. CDR3 size: 11 residues. Germline values: CDR1 SQVTM, CDR2 ANQGSEA.

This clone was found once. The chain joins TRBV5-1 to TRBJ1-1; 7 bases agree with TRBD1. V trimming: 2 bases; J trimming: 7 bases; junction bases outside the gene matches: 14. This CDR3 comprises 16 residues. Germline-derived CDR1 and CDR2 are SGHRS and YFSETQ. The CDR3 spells CASSFVAGEGANEAFF. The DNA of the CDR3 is TGCGCCAGCAGCTTCGTTGCAGGTGAGGGGGCAAATGAAGCTTTCTTT.

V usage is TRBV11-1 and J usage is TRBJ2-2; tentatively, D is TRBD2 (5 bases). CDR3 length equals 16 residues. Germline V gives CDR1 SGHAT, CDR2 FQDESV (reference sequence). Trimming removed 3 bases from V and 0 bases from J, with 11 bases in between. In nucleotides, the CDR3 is TGTGCCAGCAGCTTTGGACTTAGCGCGAACACCGGGGAGCTGTTTTTT. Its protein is CASSFGLSANTGELFF. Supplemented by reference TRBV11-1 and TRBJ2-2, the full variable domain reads EAEVAQSPRYKITEKSQAVAFWCDPISGHATLYWYRQILGQGPELLVQFQDESVVDDSQLPKDRFSAERLKGVDSTLKIQPAELGDSAMYLCASSFGLSANTGELFFGEGSRLTVL.